This T cell receptor beta chain emerged from a study of response to subunit inactivated influenza vaccine. Germline values: CDR1 SGHKS, CDR2 YYEKEE (reference sequence). V was shortened by 3 bases and J by 2 bases, with 9 bases between the two germline ends. This CDR3 comprises 15 residues. TCRdb reprocessed the RT-PCR reads with MiXCR, giving one entry per CDR3 protein. The table has around 580,000 distinct CDR3 sequences, 12% seen once; the top ten hold roughly a tenth. The source material was PBMCs from blood, sampled on the day of vaccination. The chain employs TRBV5-5 and TRBJ2-6; D unresolved. This sequence was found in a man in his fifties or sixties who received an inactivated influenza vaccine. The CDR3 reads CASSYSIAGANVLTF. The CDR3 region has the DNA TGTGCCAGCAGCTATTCCATCGCTGGGGCCAACGTCCTGACTTTC.